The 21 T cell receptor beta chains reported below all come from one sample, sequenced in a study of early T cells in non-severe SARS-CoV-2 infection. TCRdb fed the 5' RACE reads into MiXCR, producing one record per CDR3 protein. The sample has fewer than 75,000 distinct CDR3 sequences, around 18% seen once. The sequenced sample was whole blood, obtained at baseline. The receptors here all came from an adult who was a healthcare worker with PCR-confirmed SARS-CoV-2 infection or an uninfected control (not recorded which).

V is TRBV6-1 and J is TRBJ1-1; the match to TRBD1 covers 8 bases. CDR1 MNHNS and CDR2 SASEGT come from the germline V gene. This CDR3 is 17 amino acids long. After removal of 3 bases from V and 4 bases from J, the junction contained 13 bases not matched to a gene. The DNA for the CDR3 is TGTGCCAGCAGTGATACCTTACAGGGGGTACGGCGCACTGAAGCTTTCTTT. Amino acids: CASSDTLQGVRRTEAFF.

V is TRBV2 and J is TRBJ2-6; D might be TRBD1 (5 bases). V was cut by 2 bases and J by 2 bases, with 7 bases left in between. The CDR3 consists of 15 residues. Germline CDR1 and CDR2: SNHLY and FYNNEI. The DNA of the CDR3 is TGTGCCAGCAGTGAACCCAGGGCTGGGGCCAACGTCCTGACTTTC. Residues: CASSEPRAGANVLTF.

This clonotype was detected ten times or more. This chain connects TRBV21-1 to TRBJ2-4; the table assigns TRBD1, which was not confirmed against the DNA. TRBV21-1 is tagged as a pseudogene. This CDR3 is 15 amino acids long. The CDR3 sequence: CASSPGIDHKNIQYF. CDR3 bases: TGTGCCAGCAGCCCCGGTATCGACCACAAAAACATTCAGTACTTC.

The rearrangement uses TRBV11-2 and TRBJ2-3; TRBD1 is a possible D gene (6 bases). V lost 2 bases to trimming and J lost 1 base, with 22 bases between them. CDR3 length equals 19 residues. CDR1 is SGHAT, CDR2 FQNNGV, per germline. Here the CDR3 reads CASSLPTAPGQTGTDTQYF. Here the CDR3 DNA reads TGTGCCAGCAGCTTACCCACTGCGCCGGGACAAACGGGCACAGATACGCAGTATTTT. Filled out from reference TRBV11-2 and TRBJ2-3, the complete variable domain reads EAGVAQSPRYKIIEKRQSVAFWCNPISGHATLYWYQQILGQGPKLLIQFQNNGVVDDSQLPKDRFSAERLKGVDSTLKIQPAKLEDSAVYLCASSLPTAPGQTGTDTQYFGPGTRLTVL.

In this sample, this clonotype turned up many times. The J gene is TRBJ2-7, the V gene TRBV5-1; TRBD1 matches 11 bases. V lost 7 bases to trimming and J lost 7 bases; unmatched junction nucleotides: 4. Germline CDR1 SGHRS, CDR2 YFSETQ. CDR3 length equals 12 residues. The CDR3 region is CASGDRGREQYF. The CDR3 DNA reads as TGCGCCAGCGGGGACAGGGGGAGAGAGCAGTACTTC.

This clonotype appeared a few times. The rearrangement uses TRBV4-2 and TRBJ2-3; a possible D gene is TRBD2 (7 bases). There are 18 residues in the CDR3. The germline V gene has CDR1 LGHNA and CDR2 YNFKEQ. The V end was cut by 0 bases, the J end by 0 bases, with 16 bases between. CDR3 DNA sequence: TGTGCCAGCAGCCAAGAAGGAGGTGGGGGGGCTAGCACAGATACGCAGTATTTT. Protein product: CASSQEGGGGASTDTQYF.

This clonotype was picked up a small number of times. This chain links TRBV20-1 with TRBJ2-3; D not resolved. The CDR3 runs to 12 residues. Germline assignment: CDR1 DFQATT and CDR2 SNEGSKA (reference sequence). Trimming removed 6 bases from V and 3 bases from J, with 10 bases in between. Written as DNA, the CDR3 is TGCAGTGCCCAAGATGGGACAGATACGCAGTATTTT. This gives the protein CSAQDGTDTQYF.

Here the CDR3 reads CSASGVDYGYTF. The CDR3 DNA reads TGCAGTGCTAGTGGGGTGGACTATGGCTACACCTTC. The rearrangement links TRBV20-1 to TRBJ1-2; no definite D call. Germline values: CDR1 DFQATT, CDR2 SNEGSKA (reference sequence). The CDR3 covers 12 residues. V lost 3 bases and J lost 3, with 8 bases in between.

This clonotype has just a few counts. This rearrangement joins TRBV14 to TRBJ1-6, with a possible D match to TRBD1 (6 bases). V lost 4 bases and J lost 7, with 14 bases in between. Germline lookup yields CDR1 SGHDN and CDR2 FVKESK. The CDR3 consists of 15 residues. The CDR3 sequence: CASSLLGGQNSPLHF. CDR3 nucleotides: TGTGCCAGCAGCCTACTGGGGGGGCAAAATTCACCCCTCCACTTT.

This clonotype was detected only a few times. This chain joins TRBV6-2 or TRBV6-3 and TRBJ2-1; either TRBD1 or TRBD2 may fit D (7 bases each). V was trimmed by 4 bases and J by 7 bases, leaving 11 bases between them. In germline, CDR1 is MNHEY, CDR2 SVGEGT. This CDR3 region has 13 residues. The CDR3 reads CASSSQGGNEQFF. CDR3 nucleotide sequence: TGTGCCAGCAGTTCCCAGGGGGGGAATGAGCAGTTCTTC.

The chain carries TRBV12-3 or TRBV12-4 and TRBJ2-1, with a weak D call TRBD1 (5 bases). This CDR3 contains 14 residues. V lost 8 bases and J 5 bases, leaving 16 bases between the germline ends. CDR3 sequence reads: CASVQGIPNNEQFF. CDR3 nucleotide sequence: TGTGCCAGCGTGCAGGGTATCCCTAACAATGAGCAGTTCTTC.

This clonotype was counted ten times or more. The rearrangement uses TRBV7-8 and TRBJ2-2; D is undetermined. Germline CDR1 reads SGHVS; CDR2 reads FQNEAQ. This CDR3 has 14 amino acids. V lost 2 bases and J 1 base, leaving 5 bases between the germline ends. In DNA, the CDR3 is TGTGCCAGCAGCTTAAATCTGAACACCGGGGAGCTGTTTTTT. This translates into CASSLNLNTGELFF. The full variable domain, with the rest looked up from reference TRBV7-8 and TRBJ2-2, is GAGVSQSPRYKVAKRGQDVALRCDPISGHVSLFWYQQALGQGPEFLTYFQNEAQLDKSGLPSDRFFAERPEGSVSTLKIQRTQQEDSAVYLCASSLNLNTGELFFGEGSRLTVL.

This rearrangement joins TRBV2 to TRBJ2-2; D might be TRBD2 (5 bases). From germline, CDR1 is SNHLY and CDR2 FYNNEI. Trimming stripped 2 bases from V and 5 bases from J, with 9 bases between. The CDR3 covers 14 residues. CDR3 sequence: CASSELAGTGELFF. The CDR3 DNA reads TGTGCCAGCAGTGAACTGGCGGGTACCGGGGAGCTGTTTTTT.

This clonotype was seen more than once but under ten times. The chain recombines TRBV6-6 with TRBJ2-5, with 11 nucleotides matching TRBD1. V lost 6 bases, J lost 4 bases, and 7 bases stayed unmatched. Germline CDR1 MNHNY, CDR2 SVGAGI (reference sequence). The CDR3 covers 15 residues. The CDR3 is CASSPGTGGRETQYF. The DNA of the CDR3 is TGTGCCAGCAGCCCCGGGACAGGGGGACGAGAGACCCAGTACTTC.

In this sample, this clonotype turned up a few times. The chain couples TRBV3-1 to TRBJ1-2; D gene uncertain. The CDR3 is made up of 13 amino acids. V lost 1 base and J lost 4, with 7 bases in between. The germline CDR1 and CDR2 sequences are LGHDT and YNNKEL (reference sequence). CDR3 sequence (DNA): TGTGCCAGCAGCCAAGTAGGCGGCTATGGCTACACCTTC. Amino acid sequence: CASSQVGGYGYTF.

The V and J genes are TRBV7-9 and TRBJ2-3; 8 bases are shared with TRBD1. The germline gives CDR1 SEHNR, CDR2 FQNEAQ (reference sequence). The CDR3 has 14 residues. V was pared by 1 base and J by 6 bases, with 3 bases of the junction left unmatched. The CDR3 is CASSLVRQGDTQYF. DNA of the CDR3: TGTGCCAGCAGCTTAGTACGACAGGGGGATACGCAGTATTTT.

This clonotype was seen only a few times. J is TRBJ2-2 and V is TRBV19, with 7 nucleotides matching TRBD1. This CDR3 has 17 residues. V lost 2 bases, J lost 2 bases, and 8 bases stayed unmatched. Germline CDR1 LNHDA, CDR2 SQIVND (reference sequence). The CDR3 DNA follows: TGTGCCAGTAGTATAATGTGGGACAGAACTAACACCGGGGAGCTGTTTTTT. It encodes CASSIMWDRTNTGELFF.

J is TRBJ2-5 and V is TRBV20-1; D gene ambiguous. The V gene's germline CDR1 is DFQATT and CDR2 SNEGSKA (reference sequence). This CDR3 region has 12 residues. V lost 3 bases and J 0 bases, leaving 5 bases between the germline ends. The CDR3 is CSASSYQETQYF. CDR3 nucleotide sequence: TGCAGTGCTAGTTCGTACCAAGAGACCCAGTACTTC.

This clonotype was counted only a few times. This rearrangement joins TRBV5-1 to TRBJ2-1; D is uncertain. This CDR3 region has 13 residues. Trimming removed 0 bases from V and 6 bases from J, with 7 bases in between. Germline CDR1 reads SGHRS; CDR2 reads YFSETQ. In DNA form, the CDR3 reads TGCGCCAGCAGCTTGGAACTCGTCAATGAGCAGTTCTTC. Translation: CASSLELVNEQFF.

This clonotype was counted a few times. The CDR3 DNA reads TGCAGCGTTGAGAGGGAGGTTAACTATGGCTACACCTTC. It is translated as CSVEREVNYGYTF. The rearrangement joins TRBV29-1 to TRBJ1-2, with D hard to call. Trimming pared 3 bases from V and 1 base from J, leaving 9 bases between. This CDR3 is 13 amino acids long. The germline V gene encodes CDR1 SQVTM and CDR2 ANQGSEA.

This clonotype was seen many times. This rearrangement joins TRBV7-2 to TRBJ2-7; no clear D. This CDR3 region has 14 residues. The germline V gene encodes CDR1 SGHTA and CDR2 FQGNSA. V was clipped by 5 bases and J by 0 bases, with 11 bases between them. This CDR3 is CASSPLDRSYEQYF. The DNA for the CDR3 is TGTGCCAGCAGCCCACTCGACCGCTCCTACGAGCAGTACTTC.